This T cell receptor (beta chain) was observed in a study of human T cells and chemical hapten exposure. For the study at large: Chiefly female patients presented with alopecia areata, totalis or universalis. Yields of TCR per sample differed, chiefly owing to small differences in pooled library volume. Findings and caveats of the study: A positive correlation with patch test score was found for PT1 expanded TCR counts.

TCRdb ran MiXCR on the RACE reads and lists one entry per CDR3 protein. The sample contains 180,000 or so distinct CDR3 sequences, roughly 14% of which appear only once. This clonotype was seen repeatedly, ten times or more. Its antigen is not identified. With 6 bases removed from V and 1 base from J, the gap between germline ends came to 15 bases. The CDR3 consists of 15 residues. The germline V gene has CDR1 LNHDA and CDR2 SQIVND (reference sequence). Time point of the sample: patch test 1, 2 weeks after DPC sensitization. Treatment meaning: therapeutic diphenylcyclopropenone sensitization with weekly scalp DPC. Donation of samples came from alopecia patients who were 18 to 70 years old and suitable for DPC.

This chain joins TRBV19 and TRBJ1-2; D might be TRBD1 (6 bases). This specimen was whole blood, taken in connection with sensitization to the hapten diphenylcyclopropenone (DPC). The clonotype originates from a woman aged 30 to 39 with alopecia areata. Some clones in this sample may be carry-over from other donors' samples. CDR3 coding DNA: TGTGCCAGTAGCAACCCAAGGGGGGTTAACTATGGCTACACCTTC. It specifies CASSNPRGVNYGYTF. Filled out from reference TRBV19 and TRBJ1-2, the complete variable domain reads DGGITQSPKYLFRKEGQNVTLSCEQNLNHDAMYWYRQDPGQGLRLIYYSQIVNDFQKGDIAEGYSVSREKKESFPLTVTSAQKNPTAFYLCASSNPRGVNYGYTFGSGTRLTVV.